This T cell receptor (beta chain) was recorded in a study of shared clonotypes between healthy human individuals. The method was immunoSEQ multiplex PCR; TCRdb's version includes in-frame clones alone and lacks a portion of them. The sample lists 2 million or so clones; around 95% were seen once. The V end was cut by 5 bases, the J end by 7 bases, with 17 bases between. The CDR3 is made up of 15 amino acids. CDR1 and CDR2 from the germline V gene are ENHRY and SYGVKD. What was sequenced was naive CD4+ T cells sorted from blood. The sample's subset: CD45RA+ positively selected. J is TRBJ2-2 and V is TRBV10-3; tentatively, D is TRBD1 (6 bases). The clonotype originates from a man aged 18 to 35 in good health. The CDR3 sequence is CAISWEQGGGGELFF. The CDR3, as DNA: TGTGCCATCAGTTGGGAACAGGGCGGCGGCGGGGAGCTGTTTTTT.